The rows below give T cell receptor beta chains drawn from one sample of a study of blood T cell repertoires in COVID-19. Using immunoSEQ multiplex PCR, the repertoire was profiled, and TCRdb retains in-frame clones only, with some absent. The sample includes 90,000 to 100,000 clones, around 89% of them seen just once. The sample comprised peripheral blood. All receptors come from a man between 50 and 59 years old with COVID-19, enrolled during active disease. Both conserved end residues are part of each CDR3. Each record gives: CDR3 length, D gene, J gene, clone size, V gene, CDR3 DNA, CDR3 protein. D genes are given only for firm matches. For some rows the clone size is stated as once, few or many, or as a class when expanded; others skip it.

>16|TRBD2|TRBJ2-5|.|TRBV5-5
TGTGCCAGCAGCCACGGGACTAGCGGACCGTGGGAGACCCAGTACTTC
CASSHGTSGPWETQYF
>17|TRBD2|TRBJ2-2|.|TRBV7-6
TGTGCCAGCAGCTTAGAGGCAGCGGGGAGTTACACCGGGGAGCTGTTTTTT
CASSLEAAGSYTGELFF
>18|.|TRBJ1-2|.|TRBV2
TGTGCCAGCAGTGAACTAGGAACGCTTTTGGCACAACCCTATGGCTACACCTTC
CASSELGTLLAQPYGYTF
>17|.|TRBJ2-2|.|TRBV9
TGTGCCAGCAGCTCCCAAAGGAGTCAGAGGGTCTCCGGGGAGCTGTTTTTT
CASSSQRSQRVSGELFF
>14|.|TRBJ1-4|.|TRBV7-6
TGTGCCAGCAGCTTCAGCGCAACTAATGAAAAACTGTTTTTT
CASSFSATNEKLFF
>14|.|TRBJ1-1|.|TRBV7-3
TGTGCCAGCAGCCCCGGCAGGGAGAACACTGAAGCTTTCTTT
CASSPGRENTEAFF
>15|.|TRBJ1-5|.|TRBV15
TGTGCCACCAGCAGAGACGGAGGGGGCAATCAGCCCCAGCATTTT
CATSRDGGGNQPQHF
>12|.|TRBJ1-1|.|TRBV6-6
TGTGCCAGCGGAGAACCGAACACTGAAGCTTTCTTT
CASGEPNTEAFF
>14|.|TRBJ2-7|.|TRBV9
TGTGCCAGCAGCGTATCTGCGGACTCCTACGAGCAGTACTTC
CASSVSADSYEQYF
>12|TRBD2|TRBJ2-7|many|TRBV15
TGTGCCACCTCGACTAGCGACTACGAGCAGTACTTC
CATSTSDYEQYF
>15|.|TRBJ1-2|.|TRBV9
TGTGCCAGCAGCGTAGGGGGCGTCCCCTCCTATGGCTACACCTTC
CASSVGGVPSYGYTF
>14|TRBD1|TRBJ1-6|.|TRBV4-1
TGCGCCAGCAGCCCCGGGACAGGGGCGCCACCCCTCCACTTT
CASSPGTGAPPLHF
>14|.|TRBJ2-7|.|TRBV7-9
TGTGCCAGCCAGGTTGGGGGCTTGGCTGGCGAGCAGTACTTC
CASQVGGLAGEQYF
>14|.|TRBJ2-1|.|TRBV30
TGTGCCTGGAGTGTAACCGGGAATGGAAATGAGCAGTTCTTC
CAWSVTGNGNEQFF
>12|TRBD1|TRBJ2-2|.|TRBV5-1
TGCGCCAGCAGCCGGGACAGGTGGGAGCTGTTTTTT
CASSRDRWELFF
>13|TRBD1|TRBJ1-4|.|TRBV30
TGTGCCTGGAGTGTCGACAGGGAGGAAAAACTGTTTTTT
CAWSVDREEKLFF
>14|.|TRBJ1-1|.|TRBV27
TGTGCCAGCAATACTTGGGGGGGGAACACTGAAGCTTTCTTT
CASNTWGGNTEAFF
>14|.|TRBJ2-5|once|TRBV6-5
TGTGCCAGCAGTTACTCCGGACTGTCGGGGACCCAGTACTTC
CASSYSGLSGTQYF
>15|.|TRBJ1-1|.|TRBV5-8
TGTGCCAGCAGCTACCTACTTTCGAGCATCATGGAAGCTTTCTTT
CASSYLLSSIMEAFF
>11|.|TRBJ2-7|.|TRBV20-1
TGCAGTGCCCTAACACAGGGCCCCTCTCTGTTC
CSALTQGPSLF
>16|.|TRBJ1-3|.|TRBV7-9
TGTGCCAGCAGCCGCAAAGATCAGGGATCTGGAAACACCATATATTTT
CASSRKDQGSGNTIYF
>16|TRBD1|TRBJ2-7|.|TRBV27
TGTGCCAGCAGTTTAGAGGGGGACAGGGGACCCTACGAGCAGTACTTC
CASSLEGDRGPYEQYF
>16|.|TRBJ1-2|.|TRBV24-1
TGTGCCACCAACGGTAAGGAGGGCCGCGGCGACTATGGCTACACCTTC
CATNGKEGRGDYGYTF
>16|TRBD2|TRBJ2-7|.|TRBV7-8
TGTGCCAGCAGCTTAGCGCGCGGGGGGACCCCCTACGAGCAGTACTTC
CASSLARGGTPYEQYF
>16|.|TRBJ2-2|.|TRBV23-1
TGCGCCAGCAGTCAATCGGCACAGGGAAGCACCGGGGAGCTGTTTTTT
CASSQSAQGSTGELFF
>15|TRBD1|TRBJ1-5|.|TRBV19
TGTGCCAGTAGGCCGGGACAGTTTAGCAATCAGCCCCAGCATTTT
CASRPGQFSNQPQHF
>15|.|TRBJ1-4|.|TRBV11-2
TGTGCCAGCAGCTTAGGAGGAGAGGGTTGGGAAAAACTGTTTTTT
CASSLGGEGWEKLFF